This TCR beta chain comes out of a study of blood T cell repertoires in COVID-19. About the study: Acute and convalescent COVID-19 samples came from the United States, Italy and Spain. Sample material is recorded as cDNA or gDNA derived from T cells, B-cell-depleted T cells, or PBMCs.

In the authors' workflow: Using reference gene primer amplification, nucleated cell counts were estimated. Sequencing was performed with immunoSEQ multiplex PCR; in TCRdb, only in-frame clones are kept and a portion is missing. D and trimming come from the DNA, and the V and J calls and clone size come from that table. The repertoire holds around 250,000 clones, about 82% seen once, with roughly 12% in the top ten. This clone came up once. Sequenced sample: peripheral blood. This receptor was obtained from a man at least 80 years old with acute or convalescent COVID-19.

The CDR3 nucleotides are TGTGCCAGCAGTTACTCGGACAGTGAGGGAAAACTGTTTTTT. Amino acid sequence: CASSYSDSEGKLFF. The chain employs TRBV6-5 and TRBJ1-4; D possibly corresponds to TRBD1 (6 bases). CDR1 and CDR2 from the germline V gene are MNHEY and SVGAGI. V lost 0 bases and J 10 bases, leaving 12 bases between the germline ends. The CDR3 runs to 14 residues.